The 22 T cell receptor beta chains reported below all come from one sample, sequenced in a study of blood T cell repertoires in COVID-19 (TCRdb year 2020). Library method: the immunoSEQ multiplex PCR assay. TCRdb obtained this table from immuneACCESS and retained in-frame rearrangements with V and J assigned. These tables miss some clones; where compared with another copy, unresolved V genes account for less than half of the shortfall, and the remainder is unexplained. The sample profile shows roughly 180,000 clones; approximately 80% of them were found once. The ten most abundant clones make up 9.5% to 11% of the sample. The sample was peripheral blood. The source is a woman in her thirties or forties with COVID-19, enrolled during active disease.

As regards this clone: Within the sample, other DNA sequences also encode this same CDR3. This sequence joins TRBV10-2 and TRBJ2-5; unclear D gene. V gave up 8 bases and J gave up 5 bases, with 9 bases separating them. The CDR3 is 11 amino acids. Germline assignment: CDR1 WSHSY and CDR2 SAAADI. CDR3 amino acids: CASSQKETQYF. For the CDR3, the DNA is TGCGCCAGCTCCCAGAAGGAGACCCAGTACTTC.

This chain connects TRBV12-5 to TRBJ2-5, with 7 bases lining up with TRBD1. CDR1 is LGHNT, CDR2 FRNRAP, per germline. The junction had 3 bases not matched to a gene; V was cut back by 5 bases and J by 0 bases. There are 14 residues in the CDR3. The CDR3 loop is CASGPGQNQETQYF. CDR3 in DNA: TGTGCTAGTGGTCCGGGACAGAACCAAGAGACCCAGTACTTC.

This chain links TRBV15 with TRBJ2-2; 7 nucleotides align to TRBD1. Per the germline V gene, CDR1 is LNHNV and CDR2 is YYDKDF (reference sequence). The CDR3 has 16 residues. V trimming: 1 base; J trimming: 0 bases; junction bases outside the gene matches: 2. CDR3 sequence reads: CATSRGQGANTGELFF. The CDR3 bases are TGTGCCACCAGCAGAGGGCAGGGGGCGAACACCGGGGAGCTGTTTTTT.

V and J are TRBV7-2 and TRBJ2-3, with 15 bases fitting TRBD2. V lost 1 base, J lost 7 bases, and 12 bases stayed unmatched. The CDR3 has 19 residues. CDR1 and CDR2 (germline): SGHTA, FQGNSA. The CDR3 loop is CASSLGTSGRALPRNTQYF. In nucleotides, the CDR3 is TGTGCCAGCAGCTTAGGGACTAGCGGGAGGGCTTTACCCCGTAATACGCAGTATTTT.

This clone was seen only a few times. This chain connects TRBV5-4 to TRBJ1-2, with 9 bases that match TRBD1. This CDR3 has 13 residues. Germline lookup yields CDR1 SGHNT and CDR2 YYREEE (reference sequence). The V and J ends lost 3 bases and 10 bases, in that order; junction bases with no gene match: 7. In nucleotides, the CDR3 is TGTGCCAGCAGCTCGGACAGGGGTAGTGACTACACCTTC. It yields the protein CASSSDRGSDYTF.

The genes are TRBV7-9 and TRBJ2-7, with D unclear. This CDR3 spans 14 amino acids. Germline CDR1 and CDR2: SEHNR and FQNEAQ (reference sequence). V was cut by 4 bases and J by 1 base, with 11 bases left in between. CDR3: CASSSPLRSYEQYF. CDR3 bases: TGTGCCAGCAGCTCCCCGTTGAGATCCTACGAGCAGTACTTC.

V usage is TRBV19 and J usage is TRBJ2-7; D is possibly TRBD2 (6 bases). Looked up from germline, CDR1 is LNHDA and CDR2 is SQIVND (reference sequence). V was cut by 9 bases and J by 0 bases, with 9 bases left in between. This CDR3 has 12 amino acids. CDR3 nucleotides: TGTGCCAGCCGCGGGGCCTCCTACGAGCAGTACTTC. It yields the protein CASRGASYEQYF.

The gene calls are TRBV18 and TRBJ1-4; 7 positions agree with TRBD1. The CDR3 contains 14 residues. The ends lost 2 bases at V and 7 bases at J; junction bases unmatched: 4. Per germline, CDR1 KGHSH and CDR2 LQKENI. CDR3: CASSPAGTAEKLFF. The CDR3 DNA is TGTGCCAGCTCACCAGCTGGGACAGCTGAAAAACTGTTTTTT.

The chain couples TRBV15 to TRBJ1-5; TRBD1 might be the D (5 bases). V lost 0 bases and J 5 bases, leaving 11 bases between the germline ends. Germline V lookup: CDR1 LNHNV, CDR2 YYDKDF (reference sequence). The CDR3 is made up of 15 amino acids. The DNA for the CDR3 is TGTGCCACCAGCAGAGATCGGGGGGGGTATCAGCCCCAGCATTTT. Translated, it gives CATSRDRGGYQPQHF.

The chain employs TRBV13 and TRBJ1-2, with 7 positions matching TRBD1. Germline trimming cut 5 bases from V and 4 bases from J; bases unmatched to any gene: 7. The CDR3 consists of 14 residues. Germline V lookup: CDR1 PRHDT, CDR2 FYEKMQ (reference sequence). CDR3: CASSLDRASYGYTF. The CDR3 bases are TGTGCCAGCAGCCTCGACAGGGCAAGCTATGGCTACACCTTC.

This chain links TRBV4-2 with TRBJ1-1, with TRBD1 identical over 8 bases. The CDR3 runs to 15 residues. Trimming at V came to 3 bases and at J to 7 bases, leaving 10 bases not matched to a gene. The germline V gene encodes CDR1 LGHNA and CDR2 YNFKEQ. CDR3 residues: CASSQDREGRSEAFF. CDR3 sequence (DNA): TGTGCCAGCAGCCAGGACAGGGAGGGCAGGAGTGAAGCTTTCTTT.

This clone was seen a few times. As DNA, the CDR3 is TGTGCCAGCAGCCTCGGGACAGGGGGAAACTATGGCTACACCTTC. Translation: CASSLGTGGNYGYTF. The chain couples TRBV3-1 (or the pseudogene TRBV3-2) to TRBJ1-2; TRBD1 agrees at 11 bases. The CDR3 length is 15 residues. V gave up 4 bases and J gave up 2 bases; unmatched junction bases: 3. CDR1 and CDR2 (germline): LGHDT, YNNKEL (reference sequence).

The J gene is TRBJ2-2, the V gene TRBV18, with D tentatively TRBD2 (6 bases). Germline V gives CDR1 KGHSH, CDR2 LQKENI. V lost 4 bases to trimming and J lost 9 bases, with 21 bases between them. This CDR3 has 16 amino acids. The CDR3, as DNA: TGTGCCAGCTCACTCCTCCCGGGGGAAGGAGGCCGGGAGCTGTTTTTT. Translated, it gives CASSLLPGEGGRELFF.

The chain combines TRBV11-2 with TRBJ1-1; D is perhaps TRBD1 (5 bases). Germline CDR1 SGHAT, CDR2 FQNNGV. The CDR3 is 15 residues long. Trimming took 4 bases from V and 5 from J, leaving 17 bases between them. CDR3 residues: CASSSFGLKGTEAFF. In DNA form, the CDR3 reads TGTGCCAGCAGCTCATTCGGGCTCAAGGGGACTGAAGCTTTCTTT.

With respect to this clone: Within the sample, other DNA sequences also encode this same CDR3. The V call is TRBV19, the J call TRBJ1-1; no reliable D call. CDR1 is LNHDA and CDR2 is SQIVND in the germline V gene (reference sequence). The length of the CDR3 is 12 residues. Trimming removed 5 bases from V and 4 bases from J, with 8 bases in between. The chain's CDR3 is CASSRGGTEAFF. The DNA of the CDR3 is TGTGCCAGTAGTCGGGGAGGCACTGAAGCTTTCTTT.

This clone has just a few counts. The V gene is TRBV5-4, the J gene TRBJ1-4; D remains unclear. The germline V gene encodes CDR1 SGHNT and CDR2 YYREEE (reference sequence). The CDR3 is 14 amino acids. Trimming cost V 1 base and J 7 bases, with 11 bases left between them. The CDR3 is CASSLQPPGEKLFF. CDR3 nucleotides: TGTGCCAGCAGCTTGCAGCCTCCGGGTGAAAAACTGTTTTTT.

This chain links TRBV5-8 with TRBJ2-7; D is possibly TRBD2 (5 bases). V was clipped by 4 bases and J by 2 bases, with 16 bases between them. The CDR3 spans 15 residues. Per the germline V gene, CDR1 is SGHTS and CDR2 is YDEGEE. The CDR3, as DNA: TGTGCCAGCAGCCGCGGAATTGGAGGTCCCTACGAGCAGTACGTC. Translating gives CASSRGIGGPYEQYV.

The sample holds a few counts of this clone. CDR3 in DNA: TGTGCCAGCAGCTTAAGGACAGGGTACACTGAAGCTTTCTTT. Amino acid sequence: CASSLRTGYTEAFF. The chain uses TRBV7-2 and TRBJ1-1, with 8 bases identical to TRBD1. Germline V CDR1 and CDR2: SGHTA, FQGNSA. The CDR3 is 14 residues long. Unmatched junction bases numbered 2, after V lost 2 bases and J lost 3 bases.

The V gene is TRBV27, the J gene TRBJ2-1, with TRBD2 matching 10 bases. Trimming took 1 base from V and 9 from J; bases not matched to a gene: 9. CDR3 length: 16 residues. Germline loops: CDR1 MNHEY, CDR2 SMNVEV (reference sequence). Here the CDR3 reads CASSLFPPGLAVEQFF. As DNA, the CDR3 is TGTGCCAGCAGTTTATTCCCCCCCGGACTAGCGGTTGAGCAGTTCTTC.

This clone was seen only a few times. The chain joins TRBV2 to TRBJ2-7; 7 bases agree with TRBD1. Germline CDR1 reads SNHLY; CDR2 reads FYNNEI. The V and J ends lost 3 bases and 3 bases, in that order; junction bases with no gene match: 11. The CDR3 has 16 residues. As DNA, the CDR3 is TGTGCCAGCAGTGACCCCCGAGACAGGGTTATCTACGAGCAGTACTTC. Translated, it gives CASSDPRDRVIYEQYF.

The chain joins TRBV15 to TRBJ1-1; D is unclear. The germline CDR1 and CDR2 sequences are LNHNV and YYDKDF (reference sequence). This CDR3 is 15 amino acids long. Trimming removed 0 bases from V and 1 base from J, with 9 bases in between. CDR3 loop: CATSRDPGRNTEAFF. The DNA for the CDR3 is TGTGCCACCAGCAGAGATCCCGGGAGGAACACTGAAGCTTTCTTT.

This clone was seen once. The chain recombines TRBV7-8 with TRBJ2-7; 10 bases map to TRBD1. The J segment lost 2 bases and the V segment lost 9 bases, leaving 4 bases of the junction unmatched. This CDR3 region has 13 residues. CDR1 and CDR2 from the germline V gene are SGHVS and FQNEAQ. The CDR3 loop is CASRDRGTYEQYF. As DNA, the CDR3 is TGTGCCAGTAGGGACAGGGGAACCTACGAGCAGTACTTC.